The 19 T cell receptor beta chains given below trace back to one sample, sequenced in a study of blood T cell repertoires in COVID-19 (dated by TCRdb to 2018 to 2021). The library was produced with the immunoSEQ multiplex PCR assay. In its TCRdb copy, this immuneACCESS table keeps in-frame sequences only and misses some clones. Where compared with another copy, unresolved V genes explain less than half of these, and the others have no known cause. This sample comprises approximately 300,000 clones, around 90% of them detected only once. 5% to 7% of the sample is in the top ten clones. Source material: peripheral blood. These receptors were collected from a young man who had recovered from COVID-19.

This clone was counted once. The CDR3 DNA reads TGTGCCAGCAGTTCCACAGGAGAAGGCTACACCTTC. It translates to CASSSTGEGYTF. The gene calls are TRBV27 and TRBJ1-2, with D possibly matching TRBD1 (5 bases). CDR1 and CDR2 from the germline V gene are MNHEY and SMNVEV (reference sequence). Trimming took 4 bases from V and 8 from J, leaving 11 bases between them. The CDR3 is 12 amino acids.

On this clone itself: This sample includes further DNA sequences coding for the same CDR3. This sequence joins TRBV27 and TRBJ2-1, with a weak D call TRBD2 (5 bases). Germline V gene sequence: CDR1 MNHEY, CDR2 SMNVEV (reference sequence). CDR3 length: 15 residues. V dropped 3 bases and J dropped 0 bases, with 9 bases sitting between them. This chain's CDR3 is CASSFLGSSYNEQFF. The DNA of the CDR3 is TGTGCCAGCAGTTTCCTGGGGAGCTCCTACAATGAGCAGTTCTTC.

This chain joins TRBV5-1 and TRBJ2-1; maybe TRBD2 (7 bases). V was cut by 4 bases and J by 5 bases, with 16 bases left in between. Germline lookup yields CDR1 SGHRS and CDR2 YFSETQ. There are 15 residues in the CDR3. The CDR3 here is CASSRGGGSDNEQFF. As DNA, the CDR3 is TGCGCCAGCAGCCGCGGGGGCGGGTCAGACAATGAGCAGTTCTTC.

The chain carries TRBV2 and TRBJ2-5; D remains ambiguous. Trimming pared 6 bases from V and 2 bases from J, leaving 31 bases between. The CDR3 covers 20 residues. CDR1 is SNHLY, CDR2 FYNNEI, per germline. The CDR3 loop is CASRGFGSRTTLTIQETQYF. The CDR3 DNA reads as TGTGCCAGCAGGGGCTTCGGTTCCCGAACAACCCTAACAATTCAAGAGACCCAGTACTTC.

This clone has a single count. The rearrangement uses TRBV27 and TRBJ2-1; D is perhaps TRBD2 (5 bases). The CDR3 loop spans 16 amino acids. V was shortened by 7 bases and J by 2 bases, with 18 bases between the two germline ends. The germline CDR1 and CDR2 sequences are MNHEY and SMNVEV (reference sequence). The CDR3 sequence is CASKPGSDGTYNEQFF. CDR3 nucleotide sequence: TGTGCCAGCAAGCCGGGGAGTGATGGAACCTACAATGAGCAGTTCTTC.

The chain links TRBV7-2 to TRBJ2-2; a weak D match, TRBD1 (5 bases). V lost 4 bases and J lost 0, with 9 bases in between. The CDR3 has 15 residues. Germline V gene data show CDR1 as SGHTA and CDR2 as FQGNSA. CDR3 protein: CASSSAGTNTGELFF. The CDR3 coding sequence is TGTGCCAGCAGCTCGGCAGGGACGAACACCGGGGAGCTGTTTTTT. The whole variable domain, filled in from reference TRBV7-2 and TRBJ2-2, reads GAGVSQSPSNKVTEKGKDVELRCDPISGHTALYWYRQSLGQGLEFLIYFQGNSAPDKSGLPSDRFSAERTGGSVSTLTIQRTQQEDSAVYLCASSSAGTNTGELFFGEGSRLTVL.

This chain links TRBV14 with TRBJ1-1; TRBD1 matches at 10 bases. Germline V lookup: CDR1 SGHDN, CDR2 FVKESK. After removal of 2 bases from V and 1 base from J, the junction contained 4 bases not matched to a gene. The CDR3 consists of 16 residues. CDR3 protein: CASSQWGQGKNTEAFF. In nucleotides, the CDR3 is TGTGCCAGCAGCCAATGGGGACAGGGGAAGAACACTGAAGCTTTCTTT.

V is TRBV7-9 and J is TRBJ1-2; 10 bases match TRBD1. The CDR3 loop spans 16 amino acids. The trim removed 5 bases at V and 0 bases at J, leaving 6 bases unmatched. Germline lookup yields CDR1 SEHNR and CDR2 FQNEAQ (reference sequence). The CDR3 DNA reads as TGTGCCAGCAGCCTCGGGACAGGGGACACTAACTATGGCTACACCTTC. Protein sequence: CASSLGTGDTNYGYTF.

A single count supports this clone. The gene calls are TRBV20-1 and TRBJ2-3, with D possibly TRBD2 on 6 matching bases. CDR3 length equals 13 residues. Trimming removed 3 bases from V and 1 base from J, with 8 bases in between. The V gene's germline CDR1 is DFQATT and CDR2 SNEGSKA (reference sequence). The CDR3 DNA is TGCAGTGCTAGTCCGGGGGGCACAGATACGCAGTATTTT. Its protein product is CSASPGGTDTQYF.

This chain links TRBV27 with TRBJ2-1; D possibly corresponds to TRBD2 (6 bases). V lost 3 bases and J 6 bases, leaving 15 bases between the germline ends. CDR1 is MNHEY, CDR2 SMNVEV, per germline (reference sequence). This CDR3 contains 15 residues. The DNA of the CDR3 is TGTGCCAGCAGTTTGGGACCCCTCGGGAGCAATGAGCAGTTCTTC. It specifies CASSLGPLGSNEQFF.

This chain joins TRBV27 and TRBJ1-5; 8 nucleotides agree with TRBD1. The germline CDR1 and CDR2 sequences are MNHEY and SMNVEV (reference sequence). The CDR3 totals 16 residues. The V gene end was trimmed by 2 bases and the J gene end by 4 bases; junction bases not matched to a gene: 7. The CDR3 sequence is CASSLVGQGANQPQHF. The CDR3 region has the DNA TGTGCCAGCAGTTTAGTAGGGCAGGGGGCAAATCAGCCCCAGCATTTT.

V gene TRBV12-3 or TRBV12-4 combines with J gene TRBJ1-1; possibly TRBD1 for D (6 bases). Trimming removed 7 bases from V and 1 base from J, with 10 bases in between. The CDR3 loop spans 13 amino acids. CDR3 region: CASTLTGNTEAFF. DNA of the CDR3: TGTGCCAGCACCCTGACAGGGAACACTGAAGCTTTCTTT.

This sequence joins TRBV19 and TRBJ1-2; no clear D gene. V was clipped by 6 bases and J by 8 bases, with 13 bases between them. CDR1 LNHDA and CDR2 SQIVND come from the germline V gene (reference sequence). This CDR3 comprises 12 residues. Here the CDR3 DNA reads TGTGCCAGTAGGTACGGGGTTGAGGGCTACACCTTC. Amino acid sequence: CASRYGVEGYTF.

This chain joins TRBV19 and TRBJ2-7; 7 nucleotides match TRBD1. Trimming took 10 bases from V and 3 from J; bases not matched to a gene: 12. The CDR3 sequence is 14 residues long. Germline values: CDR1 LNHDA, CDR2 SQIVND (reference sequence). The CDR3 loop reads CATTPGGIRYEQYF. As DNA, the CDR3 is TGTGCCACCACTCCAGGGGGAATACGCTACGAGCAGTACTTC. Combining the CDR3 with reference TRBV19 and TRBJ2-7 gives the whole variable domain DGGITQSPKYLFRKEGQNVTLSCEQNLNHDAMYWYRQDPGQGLRLIYYSQIVNDFQKGDIAEGYSVSREKKESFPLTVTSAQKNPTAFYLCATTPGGIRYEQYFGPGTRLTVT.

In this sample, this clone turned up a few times. As DNA, the CDR3 is TGTGCCATCAGTGAGAGGGACACCCCGAACACTGAAGCTTTCTTT. Protein product: CAISERDTPNTEAFF. The V gene is TRBV10-3, the J gene TRBJ1-1; weak D call: TRBD1 (6 bases). The germline gives CDR1 ENHRY, CDR2 SYGVKD. V lost 2 bases and J lost 1, with 11 bases in between. This CDR3 comprises 15 residues.

This clone was detected once. The genes are TRBV27 and TRBJ1-5; TRBD1 agrees at 8 bases. This CDR3 region has 16 residues. Germline V gene data show CDR1 as MNHEY and CDR2 as SMNVEV (reference sequence). V dropped 0 bases and J dropped 6; count of bases not matched to a gene: 7. CDR3 bases: TGTGCCAGCAGTTTATCAGGACAGGGTATTGGTCAGCCCCAGCATTTT. It is translated as CASSLSGQGIGQPQHF.

J is TRBJ1-5 and V is TRBV7-8; 10 bases match TRBD1. V trimming: 6 bases; J trimming: 6 bases; junction bases outside the gene matches: 5. The V gene's germline CDR1 is SGHVS and CDR2 FQNEAQ. The CDR3 has 14 residues. CDR3 residues: CASSPRTGGQPQHF. CDR3 DNA: TGTGCCAGCAGTCCAAGGACAGGGGGTCAGCCCCAGCATTTT.

The chain uses TRBV7-9 and TRBJ2-1; D remains unclear. CDR3 length: 10 residues. V was trimmed by 8 bases and J by 10 bases, leaving 9 bases between them. CDR1 and CDR2 from the germline V gene are SEHNR and FQNEAQ (reference sequence). CDR3 bases: TGTGCCAGCGGTACGGTAGAGCAGTTCTTC. Its translation is CASGTVEQFF.

This clone has a handful of counts. The rearrangement joins TRBV7-9 to TRBJ1-6; D possibly corresponds to TRBD1 (5 bases). V was trimmed by 5 bases and J by 6 bases, leaving 14 bases between them. This CDR3 has 15 amino acids. Germline V gene lookup returns CDR1 SEHNR and CDR2 FQNEAQ (reference sequence). CDR3 nucleotides: TGTGCCAGCAGCCGGGGGGACGGCCCTAATTCACCCCTCCACTTT. Encoded protein: CASSRGDGPNSPLHF.